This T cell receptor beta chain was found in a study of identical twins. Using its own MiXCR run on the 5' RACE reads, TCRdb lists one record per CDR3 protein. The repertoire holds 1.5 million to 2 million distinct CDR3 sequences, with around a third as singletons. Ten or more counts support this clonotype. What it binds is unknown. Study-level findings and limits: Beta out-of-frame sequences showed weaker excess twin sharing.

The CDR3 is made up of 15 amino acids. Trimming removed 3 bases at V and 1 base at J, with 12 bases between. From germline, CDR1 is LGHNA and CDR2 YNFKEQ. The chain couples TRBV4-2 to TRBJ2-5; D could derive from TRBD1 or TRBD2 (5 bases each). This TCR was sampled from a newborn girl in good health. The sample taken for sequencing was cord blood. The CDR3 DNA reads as TGTGCCAGCAGCCAGGGGGTAGTTGTCCAAGAGACCCAGTACTTC. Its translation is CASSQGVVVQETQYF.